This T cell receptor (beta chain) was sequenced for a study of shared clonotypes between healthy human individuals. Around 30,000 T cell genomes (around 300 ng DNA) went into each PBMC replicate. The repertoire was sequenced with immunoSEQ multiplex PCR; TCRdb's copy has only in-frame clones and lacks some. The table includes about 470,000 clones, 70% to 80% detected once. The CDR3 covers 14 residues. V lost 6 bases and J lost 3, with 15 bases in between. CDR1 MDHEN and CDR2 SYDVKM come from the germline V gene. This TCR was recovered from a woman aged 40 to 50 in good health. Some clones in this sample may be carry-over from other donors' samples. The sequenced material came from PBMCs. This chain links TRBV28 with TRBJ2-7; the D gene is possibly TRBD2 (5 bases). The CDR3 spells CASRIPPRDYEQYF. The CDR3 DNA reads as TGTGCCAGCAGGATACCCCCCCGGGACTACGAGCAGTACTTC. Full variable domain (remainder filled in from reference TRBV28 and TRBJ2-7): DVKVTQSSRYLVKRTGEKVFLECVQDMDHENMFWYRQDPGLGLRLIYFSYDVKMKEKGDIPEGYSVSREKKERFSLILESASTNQTSMYLCASRIPPRDYEQYFGPGTRLTVT.